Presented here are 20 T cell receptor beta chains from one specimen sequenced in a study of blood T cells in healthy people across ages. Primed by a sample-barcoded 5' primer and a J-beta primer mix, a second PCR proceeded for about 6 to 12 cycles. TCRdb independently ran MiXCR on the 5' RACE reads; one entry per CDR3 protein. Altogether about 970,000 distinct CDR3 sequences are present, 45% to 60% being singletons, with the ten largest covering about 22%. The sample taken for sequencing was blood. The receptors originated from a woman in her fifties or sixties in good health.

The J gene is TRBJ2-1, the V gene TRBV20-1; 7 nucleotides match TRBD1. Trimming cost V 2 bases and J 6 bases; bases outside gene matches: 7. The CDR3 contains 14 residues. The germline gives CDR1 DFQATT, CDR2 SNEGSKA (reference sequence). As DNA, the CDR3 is TGCAGTGCTAGATACGACAGGGCACCCAATGAGCAGTTCTTC. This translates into CSARYDRAPNEQFF.

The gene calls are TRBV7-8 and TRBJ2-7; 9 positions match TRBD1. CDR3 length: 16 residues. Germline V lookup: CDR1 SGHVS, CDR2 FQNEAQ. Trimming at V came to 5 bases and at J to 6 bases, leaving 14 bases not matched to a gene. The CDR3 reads CASSKGVGTGIIEQYF. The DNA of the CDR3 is TGTGCCAGCAGCAAAGGGGTCGGGACAGGGATCATCGAGCAGTACTTC.

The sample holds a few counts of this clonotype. CDR3 sequence (DNA): TGTGCCAGCAGCACAGAGGGGGGTGTGAGGTACAATGAGCAGTTCTTC. This encodes CASSTEGGVRYNEQFF. This rearrangement joins TRBV7-2 to TRBJ2-1; D might be TRBD1 or TRBD2, each matching 6 bases. Per germline, CDR1 SGHTA and CDR2 FQGNSA. Between the trimmed V and J ends, which lost 5 bases and 4 bases, there was a span of 18 bases. The CDR3 length is 16 residues.

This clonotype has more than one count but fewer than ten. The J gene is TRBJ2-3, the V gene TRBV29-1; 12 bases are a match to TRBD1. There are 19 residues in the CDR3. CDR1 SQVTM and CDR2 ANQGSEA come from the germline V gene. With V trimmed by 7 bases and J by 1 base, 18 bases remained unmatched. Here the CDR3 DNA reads TGCAGCGCATTACCGGGACAGGGGGCTATTCGGGGAGGCACAGATACGCAGTATTTT. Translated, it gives CSALPGQGAIRGGTDTQYF.

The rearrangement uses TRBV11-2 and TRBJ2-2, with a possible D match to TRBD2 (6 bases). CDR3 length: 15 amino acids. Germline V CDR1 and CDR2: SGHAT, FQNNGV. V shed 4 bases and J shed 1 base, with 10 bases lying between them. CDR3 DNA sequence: TGTGCCAGCAGCTCTCAGGGAGGGAACACCGGGGAGCTGTTTTTT. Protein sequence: CASSSQGGNTGELFF.

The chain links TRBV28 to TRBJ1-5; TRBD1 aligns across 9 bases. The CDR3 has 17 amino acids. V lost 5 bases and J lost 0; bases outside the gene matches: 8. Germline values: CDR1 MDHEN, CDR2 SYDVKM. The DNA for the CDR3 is TGTGCCAGCAGTGGAGCCGGGACAGGGTATAGCAATCAGCCCCAGCATTTT. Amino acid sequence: CASSGAGTGYSNQPQHF.

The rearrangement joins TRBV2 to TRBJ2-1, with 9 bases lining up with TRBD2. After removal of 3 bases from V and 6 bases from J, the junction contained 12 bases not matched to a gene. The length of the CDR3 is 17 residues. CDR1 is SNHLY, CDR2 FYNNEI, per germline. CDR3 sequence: CASSDPGLANAVNEQFF. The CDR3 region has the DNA TGTGCCAGCAGTGACCCGGGACTAGCCAACGCTGTCAATGAGCAGTTCTTC. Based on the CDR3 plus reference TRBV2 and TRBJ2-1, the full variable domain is EPEVTQTPSHQVTQMGQEVILRCVPISNHLYFYWYRQILGQKVEFLVSFYNNEISEKSEIFDDQFSVERPDGSNFTLKIRSTKLEDSAMYFCASSDPGLANAVNEQFFGPGTRLTVL.

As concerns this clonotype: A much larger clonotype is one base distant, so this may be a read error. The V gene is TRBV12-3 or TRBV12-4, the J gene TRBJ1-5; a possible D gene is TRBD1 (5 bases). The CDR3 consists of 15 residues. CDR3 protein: CASSLALQVDQLQHF. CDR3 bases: TGTGCCAGCAGTTTAGCCCTACAGGTAGACCAGCTCCAGCATTTT.

The DNA of the CDR3 is TGCAGTGCCCGAAGGGGGCCGGGCAATGAGCAGTTCTTC. Amino acid sequence: CSARRGPGNEQFF. J is TRBJ2-1 and V is TRBV20-1, with 7 bases lining up with TRBD1. With V trimmed by 6 bases and J by 6 bases, 8 bases remained unmatched. In germline, CDR1 is DFQATT, CDR2 SNEGSKA (reference sequence). The length of the CDR3 is 13 residues.

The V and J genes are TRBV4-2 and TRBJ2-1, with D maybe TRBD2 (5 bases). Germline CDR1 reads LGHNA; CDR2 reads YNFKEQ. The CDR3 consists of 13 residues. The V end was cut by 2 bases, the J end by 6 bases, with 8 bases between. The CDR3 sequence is CASSQTRSNEQFF. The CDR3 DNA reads TGTGCCAGCAGCCAAACTAGAAGCAATGAGCAGTTCTTC.

The CDR3 nucleotides are TGTGCCAGCAGCCCGGACAACTCTGGGGCCAACGTCCTGACTTTC. Its protein product is CASSPDNSGANVLTF. The chain employs TRBV12-3 or TRBV12-4 and TRBJ2-6, with D perhaps matching TRBD1 (5 bases). The V gene lost 6 bases and the J gene lost 0 bases, with 9 bases spanning the gap. The length of the CDR3 is 15 residues.

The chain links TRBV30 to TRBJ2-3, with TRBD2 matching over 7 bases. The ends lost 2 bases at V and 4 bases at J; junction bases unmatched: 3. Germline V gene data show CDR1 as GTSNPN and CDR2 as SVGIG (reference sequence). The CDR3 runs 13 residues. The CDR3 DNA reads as TGTGCCTGGAGTACTAGCGTTCCAGATACGCAGTATTTT. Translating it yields CAWSTSVPDTQYF. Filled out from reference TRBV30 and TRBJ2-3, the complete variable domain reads SQTIHQWPATLVQPVGSPLSLECTVEGTSNPNLYWYRQAAGRGLQLLFYSVGIGQISSEVPQNLSASRPQDRQFILSSKKLLLSDSGFYLCAWSTSVPDTQYFGPGTRLTVL.

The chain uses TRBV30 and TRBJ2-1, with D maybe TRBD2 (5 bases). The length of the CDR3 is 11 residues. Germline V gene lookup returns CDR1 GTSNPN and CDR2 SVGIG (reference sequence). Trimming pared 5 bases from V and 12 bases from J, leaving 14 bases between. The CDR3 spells CAWSSGGGQFF. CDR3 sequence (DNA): TGTGCCTGGTCTTCAGGAGGCGGGCAGTTCTTC. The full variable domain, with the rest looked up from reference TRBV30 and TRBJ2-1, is SQTIHQWPATLVQPVGSPLSLECTVEGTSNPNLYWYRQAAGRGLQLLFYSVGIGQISSEVPQNLSASRPQDRQFILSSKKLLLSDSGFYLCAWSSGGGQFFGPGTRLTVL.

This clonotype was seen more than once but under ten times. The DNA of the CDR3 is TGTGCCAGCATTTCAATAGAGGCAGATACGCAGTATTTT. Translating it yields CASISIEADTQYF. V and J are TRBV28 and TRBJ2-3; no definite D call. The CDR3 loop spans 13 amino acids. V lost 7 bases, J lost 4 bases, and 12 bases lay in between. The germline V gene has CDR1 MDHEN and CDR2 SYDVKM.

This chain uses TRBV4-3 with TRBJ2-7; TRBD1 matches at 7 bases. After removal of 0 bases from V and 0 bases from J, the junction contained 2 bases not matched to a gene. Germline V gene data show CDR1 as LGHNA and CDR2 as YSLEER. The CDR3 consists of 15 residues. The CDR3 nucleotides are TGCGCCAGCAGCCAAGAAGGGGACAGCTCCTACGAGCAGTACTTC. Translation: CASSQEGDSSYEQYF.

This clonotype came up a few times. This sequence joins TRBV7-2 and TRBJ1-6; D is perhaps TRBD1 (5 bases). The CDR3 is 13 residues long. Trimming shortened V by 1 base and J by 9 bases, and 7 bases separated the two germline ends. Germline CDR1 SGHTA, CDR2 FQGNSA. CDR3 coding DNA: TGTGCCAGCAGCTTAGTGGGGGTTTCACCCCTCCACTTT. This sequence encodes CASSLVGVSPLHF.

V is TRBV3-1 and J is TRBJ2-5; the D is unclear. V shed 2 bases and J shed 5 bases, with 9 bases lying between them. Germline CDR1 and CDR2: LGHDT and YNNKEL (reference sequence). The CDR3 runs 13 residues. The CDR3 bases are TGTGCCAGCAGCCAAACCCCCGGGGAGACCCAGTACTTC. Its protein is CASSQTPGETQYF.

The CDR3 loop is CASSVGNQRYGYTF. The CDR3 DNA reads as TGTGCCAGCTCAGTTGGAAACCAACGTTATGGCTACACCTTC. The rearrangement joins TRBV18 to TRBJ1-2; no reliable D call. Germline CDR1 KGHSH, CDR2 LQKENI. V was trimmed by 5 bases and J by 5 bases, leaving 15 bases between them. The CDR3 length is 14 residues.

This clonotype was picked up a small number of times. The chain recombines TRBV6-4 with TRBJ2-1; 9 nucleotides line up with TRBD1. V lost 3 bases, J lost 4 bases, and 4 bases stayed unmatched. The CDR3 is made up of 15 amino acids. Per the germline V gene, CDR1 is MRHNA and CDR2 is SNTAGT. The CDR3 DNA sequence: TGTGCCAGCAGTGAGGGACAGGGCGGATACAATGAGCAGTTCTTC. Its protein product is CASSEGQGGYNEQFF.

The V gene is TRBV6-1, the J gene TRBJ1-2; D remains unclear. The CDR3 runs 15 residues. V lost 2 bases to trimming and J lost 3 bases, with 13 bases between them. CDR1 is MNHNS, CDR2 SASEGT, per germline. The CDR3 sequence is CASSERVRVDYGYTF. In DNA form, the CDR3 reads TGTGCCAGCAGTGAAAGAGTACGGGTAGACTATGGCTACACCTTC.